This TCR beta chain was captured by sequencing in a study of blood T cell repertoires in COVID-19. Study-level information: The United States, Italy and Spain were the sources of the acute and convalescent COVID-19 samples. T cells, B-cell-depleted T cells, or PBMCs provided the cDNA or gDNA that served as material.

The CDR3 runs to 16 residues. Trimming pared 4 bases from V and 2 bases from J, leaving 14 bases between. Per germline, CDR1 LGHDT and CDR2 YNNKEL (reference sequence). Clones were read by immunoSEQ multiplex PCR, and TCRdb kept only the in-frame ones, dropping some. The sample contains roughly 500,000 clones, roughly 90% of which appear only once. Participants reported their clinical history, and cohort assignment relied on those reports. The study counted Cohort 3 donors as recovered given two negative PCRs, clearance, or symptom resolution. The sample taken for sequencing was PBMCs or T cells enriched from blood (not recorded which). This receptor was obtained from a middle-aged woman who had recovered from COVID-19. The rearrangement joins TRBV3-1 (or the pseudogene TRBV3-2) to TRBJ1-4; D might be TRBD1 (5 bases). The CDR3 bases are TGTGCCAGCAGCCCGGCCCGGGGGACGACTAATGAAAAACTGTTTTTT. Translating gives CASSPARGTTNEKLFF.